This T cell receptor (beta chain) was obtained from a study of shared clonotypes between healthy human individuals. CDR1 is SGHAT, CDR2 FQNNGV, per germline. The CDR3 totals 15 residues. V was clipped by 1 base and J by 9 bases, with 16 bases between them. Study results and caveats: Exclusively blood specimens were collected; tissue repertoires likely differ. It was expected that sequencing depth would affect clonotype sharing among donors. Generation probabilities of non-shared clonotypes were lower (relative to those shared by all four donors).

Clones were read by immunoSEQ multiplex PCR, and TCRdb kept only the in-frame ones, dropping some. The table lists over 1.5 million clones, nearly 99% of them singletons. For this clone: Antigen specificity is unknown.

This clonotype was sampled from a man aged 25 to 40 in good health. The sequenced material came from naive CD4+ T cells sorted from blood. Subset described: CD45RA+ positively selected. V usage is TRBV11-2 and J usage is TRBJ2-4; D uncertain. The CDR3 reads CASSLVSGGSGIQYF. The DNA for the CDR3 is TGTGCCAGCAGCTTAGTTTCTGGCGGCTCAGGCATTCAGTACTTC.